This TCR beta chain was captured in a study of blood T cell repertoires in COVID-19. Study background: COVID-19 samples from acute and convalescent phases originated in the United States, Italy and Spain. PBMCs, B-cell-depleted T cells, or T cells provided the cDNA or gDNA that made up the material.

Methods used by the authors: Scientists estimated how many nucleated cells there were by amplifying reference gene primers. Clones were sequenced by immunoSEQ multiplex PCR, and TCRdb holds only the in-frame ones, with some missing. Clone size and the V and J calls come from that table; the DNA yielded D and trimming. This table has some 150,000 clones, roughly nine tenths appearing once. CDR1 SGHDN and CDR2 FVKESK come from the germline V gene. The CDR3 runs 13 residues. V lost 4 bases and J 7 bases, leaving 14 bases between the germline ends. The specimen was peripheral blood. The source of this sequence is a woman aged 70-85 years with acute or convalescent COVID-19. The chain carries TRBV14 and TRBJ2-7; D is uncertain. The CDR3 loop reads CASSRQSAGEQYF. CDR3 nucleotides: TGTGCCAGCAGCCGGCAGTCCGCAGGAGAGCAGTACTTC.